This T cell receptor beta chain was captured in a study of blood T cells in healthy people across ages. As regards this clonotype: The antigen is undetermined.

Germline-derived CDR1 and CDR2 are SGHTA and FQGNSA. The CDR3 sequence is 14 residues long. Trimming shortened V by 2 bases and J by 4 bases, and 9 bases separated the two germline ends. A sample-barcoded 5' primer and a J-beta primer mix were used in a second PCR of roughly 7 to 11 cycles. MiXCR was run by TCRdb on the 5' RACE reads, yielding one entry per CDR3 protein. The table records about 1 million distinct CDR3 sequences, less than 50% of them present only once. Study results and caveats: Long-lived donors had more naive CD4+ cells and higher diversity than aged donors. Diversity was estimated from one million T cells, and these estimates were considered underestimates.

The gene calls are TRBV7-2 and TRBJ2-1; D might be TRBD1 or TRBD2, each matching 5 bases. Sequenced sample: blood. The clonotype comes from a woman aged 60 to 75 in good health. CDR3 region: CASSLRDGYNEQFF. The CDR3 DNA sequence: TGTGCCAGCAGCTTAAGGGACGGGTACAATGAGCAGTTCTTC.